Shown below are 23 T cell receptor beta chains from a single sample sequenced in a study of CD8+ T cells in alopecia areata. The sample's treatment: oral pan-JAK inhibitor, 5-10 mg twice daily. It was cDNA, reverse transcribed from extracted RNA, that served as the sequencing template. Assay used: immunoSEQ multiplex PCR; TCRdb lists only in-frame clones, some missing. The sample lists about 100,000 clones; almost 60% were seen once. This specimen was CD8+ T cells sorted from blood, taken between weeks 55 and 65, from a patient treated with tofacitinib. The source is a human donor with alopecia areata.

The chain employs TRBV6-5 and TRBJ1-2, with 7 bases that match TRBD1. Germline V gene data show CDR1 as MNHEY and CDR2 as SVGAGI. With V trimmed by 1 base and J by 4 bases, 0 bases remained unmatched. The CDR3 consists of 13 residues. CDR3 loop: CASSYWTGYGYTF. In DNA, the CDR3 is TGTGCCAGCAGTTACTGGACAGGCTATGGCTACACCTTC.

For the CDR3, the DNA is TGTGCCAGCAGCAAAGCGGGTGGTCCAGAAGCTTTCTTT. Residues: CASSKAGGPEAFF. The rearrangement joins TRBV21-1 to TRBJ1-1. TRBV21-1 is a recognized pseudogene. The CDR3 contains 13 residues.

The rearrangement uses TRBV9 and TRBJ2-7, with D maybe TRBD2 (6 bases). Trimming removed 5 bases from V and 4 bases from J, with 10 bases in between. The CDR3 is 12 amino acids. Germline loops: CDR1 SGDLS, CDR2 YYNGEE. The CDR3 protein is CASRGEDYEQYF. The CDR3, as DNA: TGTGCCAGCAGGGGGGAGGATTACGAGCAGTACTTC.

This rearrangement joins TRBV4-2 to TRBJ1-4; 10 bases map to TRBD1. Trimming at V came to 4 bases and at J to 6 bases, leaving 2 bases not matched to a gene. CDR3 length: 14 residues. Germline-derived CDR1 and CDR2 are LGHNA and YNFKEQ. CDR3 sequence (DNA): TGTGCCAGCAGCCTAGGGACAGGGGATGAAAAACTGTTTTTT. It codes for CASSLGTGDEKLFF.

The chain links TRBV30 to TRBJ1-2; D uncertain. The germline V gene encodes CDR1 GTSNPN and CDR2 SVGIG (reference sequence). CDR3 size: 15 residues. V lost 4 bases and J lost 3, with 18 bases in between. CDR3 region: CAWISPPSLDYGYTF. The CDR3 region has the DNA TGTGCCTGGATATCCCCTCCCAGCCTGGACTATGGCTACACCTTC.

The CDR3 DNA sequence: TGTGCCAGCAGCTTTAGGACTGAAGAAGAGACCCAGTACTTC. Translated, it gives CASSFRTEEETQYF. This sequence joins TRBV13 and TRBJ2-5; a possible D gene is TRBD2 (5 bases). Trimming shortened V by 3 bases and J by 3 bases, and 11 bases separated the two germline ends. This CDR3 comprises 14 residues. The germline gives CDR1 PRHDT, CDR2 FYEKMQ (reference sequence).

V and J are TRBV19 and TRBJ2-7; D remains ambiguous. The V end lost 4 bases, the J end lost 4 bases, and 8 bases lay between the germline ends. The CDR3 is 12 residues long. Germline values: CDR1 LNHDA, CDR2 SQIVND (reference sequence). CDR3 sequence reads: CASSTPGYEQYF. The CDR3, as DNA: TGTGCCAGTAGTACCCCTGGGTACGAGCAGTACTTC.

The chain links TRBV5-1 to TRBJ1-4, with 7 bases aligning to TRBD1. The CDR3 is made up of 14 amino acids. V trimming: 4 bases; J trimming: 6 bases; junction bases outside the gene matches: 6. In germline, CDR1 is SGHRS, CDR2 YFSETQ. The DNA of the CDR3 is TGCGCCAGCAGCGTGACAGGGATCGATGAAAAACTGTTTTTT. This codes for CASSVTGIDEKLFF.

This clone was detected a few times. V gene TRBV4-1 combines with J gene TRBJ2-2; 9 bases map to TRBD2. After removal of 3 bases from V and 3 bases from J, the junction contained 2 bases not matched to a gene. The CDR3 extends over 15 amino acids. Germline V gene lookup returns CDR1 MGHRA and CDR2 YSYEKL. The CDR3 coding sequence is TGCGCCAGCAGCCATCGCGGGGGGGACACCGGGGAGCTGTTTTTT. It is translated as CASSHRGGDTGELFF.

The chain links TRBV7-2 to TRBJ1-3; 8 bases fit TRBD1. J gave up 4 bases and V 8 bases, and 13 bases lay outside the gene matches. CDR3 length equals 16 residues. The germline gives CDR1 SGHTA, CDR2 FQGNSA. The chain's CDR3 is CASAKGAGGYGNTIYF. As DNA, the CDR3 is TGTGCCAGCGCCAAGGGGGCAGGGGGCTACGGAAACACCATATATTTT. The variable domain in full, with the rest retrieved from reference TRBV7-2 and TRBJ1-3, is GAGVSQSPSNKVTEKGKDVELRCDPISGHTALYWYRQSLGQGLEFLIYFQGNSAPDKSGLPSDRFSAERTGGSVSTLTIQRTQQEDSAVYLCASAKGAGGYGNTIYFGEGSWLTVV.

This rearrangement joins TRBV9 to TRBJ2-3, with D unclear. The V end lost 0 bases, the J end lost 4 bases, and 9 bases lay between the germline ends. CDR1 and CDR2 (germline): SGDLS, YYNGEE. CDR3 size: 14 residues. The CDR3 sequence: CASSVGSGSDTQYF. The CDR3 DNA is TGTGCCAGCAGCGTAGGTTCCGGGTCAGATACGCAGTATTTT. Complete variable domain (other parts from reference TRBV9 and TRBJ2-3): DSGVTQTPKHLITATGQRVTLRCSPRSGDLSVYWYQQSLDQGLQFLIQYYNGEERAKGNILERFSAQQFPDLHSELNLSSLELGDSALYFCASSVGSGSDTQYFGPGTRLTVL.

The CDR3 DNA reads TGTGCCAGCAGCCAAGCCCGTAGTTCACCCCTCCACTTT. This translates into CASSQARSSPLHF. The V gene is TRBV14, the J gene TRBJ1-6; D unclear. This CDR3 region has 13 residues. Germline assignment: CDR1 SGHDN and CDR2 FVKESK. V shed 1 base and J shed 9 bases, with 7 bases lying between them.

The sample holds a few counts of this clone. V gene TRBV15 combines with J gene TRBJ2-5, with TRBD2 matching 9 bases. Germline V CDR1 and CDR2: LNHNV, YYDKDF (reference sequence). After removal of 4 bases from V and 5 bases from J, the junction contained 8 bases not matched to a gene. This CDR3 comprises 15 residues. The CDR3 is CATSIGGGAMETQYF. As DNA, the CDR3 is TGTGCCACCAGCATAGGCGGGGGGGCGATGGAGACCCAGTACTTC.

This clone has a handful of counts. The chain has TRBV7-9 and TRBJ2-1; TRBD1 matches at 7 bases. The CDR3 has 13 amino acids. Looked up from germline, CDR1 is SEHNR and CDR2 is FQNEAQ (reference sequence). V gave up 5 bases and J gave up 6 bases; unmatched junction bases: 4. The CDR3 region is CASSMNRGNEQFF. CDR3 nucleotides: TGTGCCAGCAGCATGAACAGGGGCAATGAGCAGTTCTTC. The variable domain in full, with the rest retrieved from reference TRBV7-9 and TRBJ2-1, is DTGVSQNPRHKITKRGQNVTFRCDPISEHNRLYWYRQTLGQGPEFLTYFQNEAQLEKSRLLSDRFSAERPKGSFSTLEIQRTEQGDSAMYLCASSMNRGNEQFFGPGTRLTVL.

The chain has TRBV29-1 and TRBJ1-1, with D tentatively TRBD1 (5 bases). This CDR3 is 13 amino acids long. Germline V gene data show CDR1 as SQVTM and CDR2 as ANQGSEA. V lost 3 bases, J lost 5 bases, and 13 bases lay in between. The CDR3 region has the DNA TGCAGCGTTGAGGGGGGGGTCGGGACTGAAGCTTTCTTT. Its translation: CSVEGGVGTEAFF.

The chain is built from TRBV5-1 and TRBJ2-1; tentative D call: TRBD1 (6 bases). Per the germline V gene, CDR1 is SGHRS and CDR2 is YFSETQ. The CDR3 loop spans 16 amino acids. V was shortened by 0 bases and J by 6 bases, with 16 bases between the two germline ends. In DNA, the CDR3 is TGCGCCAGCAGCTTGGTGGGGACATCGAACCCCAATGAGCAGTTCTTC. It encodes CASSLVGTSNPNEQFF.

The chain recombines TRBV25-1 with TRBJ2-5; unclear D gene. Trimming cost V 3 bases and J 5 bases, with 13 bases left between them. Germline assignment: CDR1 MGHDK and CDR2 SYGVNS. This CDR3 has 14 amino acids. CDR3: CASSDSIKVETQYF. The CDR3 coding sequence is TGTGCCAGCAGTGACTCCATAAAGGTGGAGACCCAGTACTTC.

The chain employs TRBV5-6 and TRBJ2-1, with 8 bases lining up with TRBD1. V shed 3 bases and J 4 bases; nucleotides not matched to a gene: 6. Germline-derived CDR1 and CDR2 are SGHDT and YYEEEE. CDR3 length: 15 residues. CDR3 nucleotides: TGTGCCAGCAGCTGGGGGACAGGCCCATACAATGAGCAGTTCTTC. Its translation is CASSWGTGPYNEQFF.

V gene TRBV30 combines with J gene TRBJ2-7; D is uncertain. The V end was cut by 0 bases, the J end by 3 bases, with 6 bases between. The germline V gene encodes CDR1 GTSNPN and CDR2 SVGIG (reference sequence). The CDR3 is 12 residues long. CDR3 protein: CAWSVGDYEQYF. The DNA for the CDR3 is TGTGCCTGGAGTGTAGGCGACTACGAGCAGTACTTC.

The chain joins TRBV13 to TRBJ2-5, with D possibly being TRBD2 (5 bases). Germline assignment: CDR1 PRHDT and CDR2 FYEKMQ (reference sequence). The CDR3 spans 14 residues. Trimming removed 2 bases at V and 0 bases at J, with 7 bases between. CDR3 coding DNA: TGTGCCAGCAGCTTACGGGGAAACCAAGAGACCCAGTACTTC. The encoded protein is CASSLRGNQETQYF. The variable domain in full, completed from reference TRBV13 and TRBJ2-5, reads AAGVIQSPRHLIKEKRETATLKCYPIPRHDTVYWYQQGPGQDPQFLISFYEKMQSDKGSIPDRFSAQQFSDYHSELNMSSLELGDSALYFCASSLRGNQETQYFGPGTRLLVL.

The chain has TRBV7-3 and TRBJ2-3; possible D gene TRBD1, 6 bases. The CDR3 covers 15 residues. The V gene lost 0 bases and the J gene lost 6 bases, with 13 bases spanning the gap. Germline CDR1 and CDR2: SGHTA and FQGTGA. This chain's CDR3 is CASSLTPGVLDTQYF. The DNA of the CDR3 is TGTGCCAGCAGCTTAACGCCAGGGGTTTTGGATACGCAGTATTTT.

This sequence joins TRBV19 and TRBJ1-5; D gene unclear. Deletions cut 6 bases from V and 4 bases from J, with 16 bases between. Germline V gene lookup returns CDR1 LNHDA and CDR2 SQIVND (reference sequence). CDR3 size: 15 residues. The CDR3 DNA follows: TGTGCCAGTAGGACGGGATGGCCCGAGAATCAGCCCCAGCATTTT. Translation gives CASRTGWPENQPQHF.

The CDR3 region has the DNA TGTGCCAGTACTTTTAGCGGGGGGGGCTACAATGAGCAGTTCTTC. Translated, it gives CASTFSGGGYNEQFF. The V and J genes are TRBV19 and TRBJ2-1; 11 nucleotides align to TRBD2. CDR1 is LNHDA and CDR2 is SQIVND in the germline V gene (reference sequence). The V and J ends lost 7 bases and 3 bases, in that order; junction bases with no gene match: 5. There are 15 residues in the CDR3.